This TCR beta chain is drawn from a study of cytomegalovirus exposure and HLA in healthy donors. The overall study: Later, an analysis reported that the roughly 120 validation repertoires had used the same platform as the approximately 680 first-cohort repertoires.

Assay used: immunoSEQ multiplex PCR; TCRdb lists only in-frame clones, some missing. The data show roughly 140,000 clones, with around 88% seen just once and about 7.9% held by the top ten. Study-level findings and limits: As was reported, the classifier diagnosed cytomegalovirus status with high specificity and sensitivity. Subsequent analysis of the roughly 120 validation repertoires found a tendency for first-cohort TCR clusters to co-occur.

This CDR3 region has 18 residues. Germline CDR1 reads MGHRA; CDR2 reads YSYEKL. The trim removed 4 bases at V and 0 bases at J, leaving 11 bases unmatched. As regards this clone: Its antigen is still unknown.

What was sequenced was PBMCs. This chain uses TRBV4-1 with TRBJ2-4; 8 bases map to TRBD2. The sequence came from a woman aged 18-29 years in good health and CMV-seropositive. The chain's CDR3 is CASSPGTSRGLAKNIQYF. The CDR3 nucleotides are TGCGCCAGCAGCCCTGGGACTAGTAGGGGCCTAGCCAAAAACATTCAGTACTTC.